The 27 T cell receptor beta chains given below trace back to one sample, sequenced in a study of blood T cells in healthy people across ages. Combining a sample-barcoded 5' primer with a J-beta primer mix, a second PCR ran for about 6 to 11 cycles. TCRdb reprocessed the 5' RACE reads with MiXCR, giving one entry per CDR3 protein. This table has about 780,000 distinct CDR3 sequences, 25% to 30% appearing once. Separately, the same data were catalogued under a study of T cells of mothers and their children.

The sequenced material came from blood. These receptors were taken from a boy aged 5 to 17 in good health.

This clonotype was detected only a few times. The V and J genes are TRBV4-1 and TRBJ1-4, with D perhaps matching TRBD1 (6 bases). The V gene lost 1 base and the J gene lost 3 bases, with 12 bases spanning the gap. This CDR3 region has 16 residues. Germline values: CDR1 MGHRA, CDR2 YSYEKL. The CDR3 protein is CASSQGQGPANEKLFF. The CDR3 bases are TGCGCCAGCAGCCAAGGGCAGGGGCCGGCTAATGAAAAACTGTTTTTT.

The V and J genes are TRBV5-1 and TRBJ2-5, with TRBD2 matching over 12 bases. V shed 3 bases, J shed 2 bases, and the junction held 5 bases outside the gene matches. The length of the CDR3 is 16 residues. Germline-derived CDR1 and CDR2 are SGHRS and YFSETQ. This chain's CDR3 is CASSSRLAGEQETQYF. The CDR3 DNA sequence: TGCGCCAGCAGCTCCAGACTAGCGGGGGAGCAAGAGACCCAGTACTTC. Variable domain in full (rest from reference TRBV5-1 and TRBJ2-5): KAGVTQTPRYLIKTRGQQVTLSCSPISGHRSVSWYQQTPGQGLQFLFEYFSETQRNKGNFPGRFSGRQFSNSRSEMNVSTLELGDSALYLCASSSRLAGEQETQYFGPGTRLLVL.

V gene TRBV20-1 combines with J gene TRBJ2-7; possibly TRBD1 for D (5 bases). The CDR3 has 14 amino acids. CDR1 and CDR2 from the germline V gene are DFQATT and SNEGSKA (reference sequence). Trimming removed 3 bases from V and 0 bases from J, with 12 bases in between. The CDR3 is CSARGRMSSYEQYF. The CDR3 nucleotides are TGCAGTGCTAGGGGGCGCATGAGCTCCTACGAGCAGTACTTC.

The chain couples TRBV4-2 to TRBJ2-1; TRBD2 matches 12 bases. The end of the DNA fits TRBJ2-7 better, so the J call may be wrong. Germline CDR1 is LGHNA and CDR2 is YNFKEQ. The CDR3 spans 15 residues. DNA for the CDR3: TGTGCCAGCAGCCAGCGGACTAGCGGGACCTACGAGCAGTACTTC. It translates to CASSQRTSGTYEQYF.

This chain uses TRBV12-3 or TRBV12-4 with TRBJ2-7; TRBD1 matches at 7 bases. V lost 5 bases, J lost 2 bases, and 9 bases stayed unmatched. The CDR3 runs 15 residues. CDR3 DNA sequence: TGTGCCAGCAGTCACCGACAGGGTTCTCCCTACGAGCAGTACTTC. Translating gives CASSHRQGSPYEQYF.

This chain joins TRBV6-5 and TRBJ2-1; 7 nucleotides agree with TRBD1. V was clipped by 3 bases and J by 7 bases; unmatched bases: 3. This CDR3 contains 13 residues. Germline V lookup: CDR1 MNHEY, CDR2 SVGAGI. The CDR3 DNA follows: TGTGCCAGCAGTTATGGGACAGATAATGAGCAGTTCTTC. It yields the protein CASSYGTDNEQFF.

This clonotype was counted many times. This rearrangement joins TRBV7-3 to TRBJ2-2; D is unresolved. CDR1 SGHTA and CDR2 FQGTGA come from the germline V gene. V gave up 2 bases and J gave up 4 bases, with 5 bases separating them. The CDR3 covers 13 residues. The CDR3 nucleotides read TGTGCCAGCAGCTTAGATGGCACCGGGGAGCTGTTTTTT. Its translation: CASSLDGTGELFF.

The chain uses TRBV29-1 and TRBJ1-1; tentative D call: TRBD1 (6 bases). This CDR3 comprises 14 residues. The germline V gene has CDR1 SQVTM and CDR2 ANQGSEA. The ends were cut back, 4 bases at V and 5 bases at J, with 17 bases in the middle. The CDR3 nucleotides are TGCAGCGTTGTCCCCCCGCGGACAGAAACTGAAGCTTTCTTT. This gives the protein CSVVPPRTETEAFF.

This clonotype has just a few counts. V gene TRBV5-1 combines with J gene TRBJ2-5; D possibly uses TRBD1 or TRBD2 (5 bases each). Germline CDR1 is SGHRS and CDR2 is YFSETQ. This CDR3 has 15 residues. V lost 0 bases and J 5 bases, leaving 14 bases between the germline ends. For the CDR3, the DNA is TGCGCCAGCAGCTTGGCCCTCGGGACCCTGGAGACCCAGTACTTC. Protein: CASSLALGTLETQYF.

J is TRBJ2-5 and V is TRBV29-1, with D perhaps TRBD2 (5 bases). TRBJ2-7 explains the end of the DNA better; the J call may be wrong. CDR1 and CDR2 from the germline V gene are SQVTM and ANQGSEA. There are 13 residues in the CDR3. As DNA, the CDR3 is TGCAGCGTTGAAGATGCCGGGGCCTACGAGCAGTACTTC. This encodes CSVEDAGAYEQYF.

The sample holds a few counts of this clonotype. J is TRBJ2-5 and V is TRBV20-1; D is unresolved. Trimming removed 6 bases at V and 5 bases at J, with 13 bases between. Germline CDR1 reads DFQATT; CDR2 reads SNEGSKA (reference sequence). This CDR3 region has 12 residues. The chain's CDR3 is CSAVSTRETQYF. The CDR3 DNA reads TGCAGTGCGGTCTCTACCCGGGAGACCCAGTACTTC.

The CDR3, as DNA: TGTGCCAGCAGCGTAGTCGGCGACACTGAAGCTTTCTTT. Its protein is CASSVVGDTEAFF. The chain employs TRBV9 and TRBJ1-1, with D unclear. The CDR3 length is 13 residues. The V gene's germline CDR1 is SGDLS and CDR2 YYNGEE. V lost 0 bases and J lost 3, with 6 bases in between.

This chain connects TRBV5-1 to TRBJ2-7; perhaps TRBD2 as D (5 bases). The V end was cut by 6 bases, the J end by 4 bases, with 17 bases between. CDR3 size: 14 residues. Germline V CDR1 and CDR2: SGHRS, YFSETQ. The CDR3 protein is CASTIGEGSYEQYF. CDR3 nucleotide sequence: TGCGCCAGCACCATAGGAGAGGGAAGTTACGAGCAGTACTTC.

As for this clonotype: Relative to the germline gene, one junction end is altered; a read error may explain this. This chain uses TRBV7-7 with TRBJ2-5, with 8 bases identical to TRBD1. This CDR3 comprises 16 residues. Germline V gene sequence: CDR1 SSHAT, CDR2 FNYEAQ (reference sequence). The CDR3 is CASSLAWTGSDETQYF. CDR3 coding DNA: TGTGCTAGCAGCTTGGCCTGGACAGGGAGTGACGAGACCCAGTACTTC.

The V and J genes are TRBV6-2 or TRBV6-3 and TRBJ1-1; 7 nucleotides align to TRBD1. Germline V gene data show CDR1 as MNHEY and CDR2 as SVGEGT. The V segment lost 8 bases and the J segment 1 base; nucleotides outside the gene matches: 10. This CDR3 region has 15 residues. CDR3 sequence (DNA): TGTGCCAGCGGGCGCAGGACAGGAGCGAACACTGAAGCTTTCTTT. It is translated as CASGRRTGANTEAFF.

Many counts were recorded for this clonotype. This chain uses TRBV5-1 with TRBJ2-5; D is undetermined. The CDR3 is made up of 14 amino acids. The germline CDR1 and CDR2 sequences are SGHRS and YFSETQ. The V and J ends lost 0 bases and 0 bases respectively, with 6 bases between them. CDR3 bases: TGCGCCAGCAGCTTGGGTACGGACCAAGAGACCCAGTACTTC. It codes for CASSLGTDQETQYF.

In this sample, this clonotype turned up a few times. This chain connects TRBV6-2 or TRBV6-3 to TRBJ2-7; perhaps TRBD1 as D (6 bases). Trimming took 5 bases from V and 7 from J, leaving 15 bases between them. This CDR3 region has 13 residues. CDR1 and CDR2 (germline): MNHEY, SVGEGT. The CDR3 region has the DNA TGTGCCAGCAGTGACAGGTCCTTTGAGGAGCAGTACTTC. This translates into CASSDRSFEEQYF.

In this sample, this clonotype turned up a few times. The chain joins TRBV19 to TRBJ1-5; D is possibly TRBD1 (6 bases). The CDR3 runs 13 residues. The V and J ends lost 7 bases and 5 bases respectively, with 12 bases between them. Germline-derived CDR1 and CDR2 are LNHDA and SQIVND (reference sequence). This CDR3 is CASNPQGHQPQHF. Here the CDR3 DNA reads TGTGCCAGTAACCCACAGGGCCATCAGCCCCAGCATTTT.

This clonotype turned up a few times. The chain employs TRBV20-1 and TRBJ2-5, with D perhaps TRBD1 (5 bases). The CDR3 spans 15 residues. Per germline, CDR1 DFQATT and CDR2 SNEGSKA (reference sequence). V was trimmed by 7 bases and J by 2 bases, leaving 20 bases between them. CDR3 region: CSGIRDPSSQETQYF. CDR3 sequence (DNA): TGCAGTGGAATCAGGGATCCAAGTTCTCAAGAGACCCAGTACTTC.

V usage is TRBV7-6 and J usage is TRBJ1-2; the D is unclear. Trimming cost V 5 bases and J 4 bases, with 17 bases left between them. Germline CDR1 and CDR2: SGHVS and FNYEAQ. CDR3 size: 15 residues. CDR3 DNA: TGTGCCAGCAGCCCCGAGGCTAGGCAGCTCTATGGCTACACCTTC. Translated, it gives CASSPEARQLYGYTF.

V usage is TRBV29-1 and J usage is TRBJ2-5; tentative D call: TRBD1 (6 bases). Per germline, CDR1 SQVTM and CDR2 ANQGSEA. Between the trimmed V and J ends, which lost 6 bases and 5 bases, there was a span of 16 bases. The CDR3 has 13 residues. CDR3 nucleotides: TGCAGCGTGGTAACAGGGATCCGGGAGACCCAGTACTTC. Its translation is CSVVTGIRETQYF.

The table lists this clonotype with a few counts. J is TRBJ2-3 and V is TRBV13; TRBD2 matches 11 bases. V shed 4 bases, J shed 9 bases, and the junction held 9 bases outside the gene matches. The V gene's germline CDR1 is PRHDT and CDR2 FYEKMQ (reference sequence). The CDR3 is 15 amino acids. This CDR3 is CASSSTSGGPQTQYF. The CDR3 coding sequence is TGTGCCAGCAGCTCAACTAGCGGGGGCCCCCAAACGCAGTATTTT.

The CDR3 DNA reads as TGTGCCAGCAGCTTCGGACAGGGGGACACTGAAGCTTTCTTT. This codes for CASSFGQGDTEAFF. The V call is TRBV3-1, the J call TRBJ1-1, with TRBD1 identical over 10 bases. CDR3 length equals 14 residues. Trimming at V came to 5 bases and at J to 3 bases, leaving 3 bases not matched to a gene. The germline V gene has CDR1 LGHDT and CDR2 YNNKEL (reference sequence).

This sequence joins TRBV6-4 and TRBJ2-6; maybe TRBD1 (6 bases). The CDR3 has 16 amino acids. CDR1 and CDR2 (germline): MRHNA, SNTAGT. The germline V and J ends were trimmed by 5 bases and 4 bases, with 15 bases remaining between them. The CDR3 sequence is CASSPQGSGGANVLTF. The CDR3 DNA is TGTGCCAGCAGTCCTCAGGGGAGCGGAGGGGCCAACGTCCTGACTTTC.

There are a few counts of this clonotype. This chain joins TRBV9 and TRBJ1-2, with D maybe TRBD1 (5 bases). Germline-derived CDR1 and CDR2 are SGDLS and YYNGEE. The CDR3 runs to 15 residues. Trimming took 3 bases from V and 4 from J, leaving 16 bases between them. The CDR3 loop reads CASSGGRGEGYGYTF. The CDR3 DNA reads TGTGCCAGCAGCGGCGGAAGGGGCGAGGGCTATGGCTACACCTTC.

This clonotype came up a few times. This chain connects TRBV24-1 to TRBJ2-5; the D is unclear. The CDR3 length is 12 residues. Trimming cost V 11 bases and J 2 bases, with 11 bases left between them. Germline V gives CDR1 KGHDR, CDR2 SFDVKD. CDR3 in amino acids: CAKTRQQETQYF. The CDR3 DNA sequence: TGTGCCAAGACCCGGCAACAAGAGACCCAGTACTTC.

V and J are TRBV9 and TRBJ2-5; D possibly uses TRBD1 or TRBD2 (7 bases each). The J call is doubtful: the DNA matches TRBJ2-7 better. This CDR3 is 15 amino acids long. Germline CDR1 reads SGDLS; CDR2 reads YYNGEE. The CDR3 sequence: CASSIDGGRGGEQYF. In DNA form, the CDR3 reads TGTGCCAGCAGCATAGACGGCGGCAGGGGGGGCGAGCAGTACTTC.